Below are 7 T cell receptor beta chains sequenced from a single sample in a study of shared clonotypes between healthy human individuals. Cells designated naive CD8 were CD45RO-negative and were positively selected for CCR7, with terminally differentiated effector memory CD45RA+ cells excluded. Sequencing used immunoSEQ multiplex PCR; TCRdb keeps in-frame clones, though not all of them. Altogether hundreds of thousands of clones are present, roughly 95% being singletons, with the ten largest covering roughly 0.1%. Sequencing used naive CD8+ T cells sorted from blood. The receptors originated from a woman in her 30s in good health.

Points on this clone: Other DNA sequences in this sample translate to the same CDR3. The chain is built from TRBV27 and TRBJ1-5; 7 bases are shared with TRBD1. V trimming: 2 bases; J trimming: 6 bases; junction bases outside the gene matches: 4. CDR3 length: 14 amino acids. The germline V gene has CDR1 MNHEY and CDR2 SMNVEV (reference sequence). The CDR3 spells CASSLRQGVQPQHF. In nucleotides, the CDR3 is TGTGCCAGCAGTTTACGGCAGGGGGTTCAGCCCCAGCATTTT.

The chain joins TRBV27 to TRBJ1-1; no clear D gene. Trimming removed 10 bases at V and 5 bases at J, with 14 bases between. The CDR3 contains 12 residues. Germline V gives CDR1 MNHEY, CDR2 SMNVEV (reference sequence). The CDR3 here is CATMLGSTEAFF. CDR3 coding DNA: TGTGCCACGATGCTGGGGTCAACTGAAGCTTTCTTT.

The CDR3 region is CASRRAPHNEQFF. The CDR3 nucleotides read TGTGCCAGCAGAAGGGCCCCCCACAATGAGCAGTTCTTC. The chain recombines TRBV28 with TRBJ2-1; no clear D. V lost 6 bases and J lost 5, with 11 bases in between. CDR1 is MDHEN and CDR2 is SYDVKM in the germline V gene. This CDR3 spans 13 amino acids.

V and J are TRBV19 and TRBJ2-3, with TRBD2 matching 7 bases. V lost 5 bases to trimming and J lost 4 bases; unmatched junction nucleotides: 6. The length of the CDR3 is 14 residues. Germline-derived CDR1 and CDR2 are LNHDA and SQIVND (reference sequence). DNA of the CDR3: TGTGCCAGTAGTGTTCTAGCGGAAGCAGATACGCAGTATTTT. Amino acids: CASSVLAEADTQYF.

This CDR3 is CASSTRTGRTDTQYF. The CDR3 DNA sequence: TGTGCCAGCAGTACCCGGACAGGGAGAACAGATACGCAGTATTTT. The chain combines TRBV27 with TRBJ2-3; TRBD1 matches 8 bases. The CDR3 runs to 15 residues. Losses at the gene ends were 5 bases for V and 3 bases for J; bases not matched to a gene: 7. Germline values: CDR1 MNHEY, CDR2 SMNVEV (reference sequence).

The chain couples TRBV27 to TRBJ2-3; TRBD2 agrees at 11 bases. Germline V CDR1 and CDR2: MNHEY, SMNVEV (reference sequence). V lost 5 bases to trimming and J lost 0 bases; unmatched junction nucleotides: 10. This CDR3 has 18 amino acids. This CDR3 reads CASSPGLAGPLSTDTQYF. The CDR3 DNA is TGTGCCAGCAGTCCAGGACTAGCGGGTCCACTTAGCACAGATACGCAGTATTTT.

This clone occurred once. This rearrangement joins TRBV27 to TRBJ2-3, with a possible D match to TRBD2 (5 bases). Trimming left V 8 bases short and J 5 bases short, with 17 bases between. Germline-derived CDR1 and CDR2 are MNHEY and SMNVEV (reference sequence). The CDR3 is 14 residues long. CDR3 DNA: TGTGCCAGCGGCCAGGACTCTAGGGTAGATACGCAGTATTTT. It is translated as CASGQDSRVDTQYF.